Only a few counts were recorded for the clone carrying this T cell receptor (beta chain). Its antigen is undetermined. These data originate in a study of T cell repertoires in cytomegalovirus infection. TCRdb analysed the reads with MiXCR anew, one entry per CDR3 protein. Among approximately 150,000 distinct CDR3 sequences, 17% were seen once, and the ten largest hold around 19%. Study-level results: Pooled public TCR beta family frequency picked out CMV carriers with the relevant HLA.

The receptor was derived from a human donor in good health (CMV status not recorded). Some clones in this sample may be carry-over from other donors' samples. What was sequenced was CD8+ T cells from PBMCs.

Written as DNA, the CDR3 is TGCAGCGTTGAAGATCAGGTGGGTGGAAAAGGAACAGAGAACACTGAAGCTTTCTTT. It is translated as CSVEDQVGGKGTENTEAFF. J is TRBJ1-1 and V is TRBV29-1, with D hard to call. The CDR3 runs 19 residues. The germline CDR1 and CDR2 sequences are SQVTM and ANQGSEA. The V end lost 0 bases, the J end lost 1 base, and 24 bases lay between the germline ends.